A single sample gave rise to the 4 T cell receptor beta chains below, sequenced in a study of OX40 agonist ivuxolimab in advanced cancers. The protocol used for the library was the immunoSEQ multiplex PCR assay. Not all clones reach the TCRdb copy of this immuneACCESS table, which keeps in-frame sequences only. Checked studies attribute under half of the gap to unresolved V genes and leave the rest unexplained. Counted in this sample were some 86,000 clones; more than 85% of them appeared once. The top ten clones comprise approximately 7% of the sample. The sequencing here drew on CD4+ or CD8+ T cells sorted from blood, taken in a trial of the OX40 agonist ivuxolimab. Every receptor here comes from an adult with an advanced solid tumor such as melanoma, head and neck, liver or kidney cancer.

The chain links TRBV4-2 to TRBJ1-5; tentative D call: TRBD1 (5 bases). Germline V gives CDR1 LGHNA, CDR2 YNFKEQ. V lost 1 base to trimming and J lost 0 bases, with 10 bases between them. This CDR3 comprises 16 residues. CDR3 in amino acids: CASSQGGTDSNQPQHF. Here the CDR3 DNA reads TGTGCCAGCAGCCAAGGCGGGACGGATAGCAATCAGCCCCAGCATTTT.

This chain joins TRBV5-1 and TRBJ2-2; D is possibly TRBD1 or TRBD2 (5 bases each). V was pared by 0 bases and J by 5 bases, with 14 bases between. The CDR3 has 16 residues. The V gene's germline CDR1 is SGHRS and CDR2 YFSETQ. CDR3 DNA: TGCGCCAGCAGCTTGGAAGGGACCTCAGGGACCGGGGAGCTGTTTTTT. Encoded protein: CASSLEGTSGTGELFF.

This sequence joins TRBV19 and TRBJ1-2, with 11 bases that match TRBD1. The CDR3 length is 16 residues. The V gene end was trimmed by 7 bases and the J gene end by 3 bases; junction bases not matched to a gene: 10. The germline CDR1 and CDR2 sequences are LNHDA and SQIVND (reference sequence). The CDR3 sequence: CASINPPGQGDYGYTF. CDR3 nucleotide sequence: TGTGCCAGTATCAACCCCCCGGGACAGGGGGACTATGGCTACACCTTC.

The V and J genes are TRBV5-1 and TRBJ2-3; no reliable D call. V dropped 4 bases and J dropped 0 bases, with 12 bases sitting between them. CDR3 length: 15 residues. Germline assignment: CDR1 SGHRS and CDR2 YFSETQ. CDR3 sequence (DNA): TGCGCCAGCAGCCTGGGCCACGCTAGCACAGATACGCAGTATTTT. It translates to CASSLGHASTDTQYF.